This T cell receptor beta chain was profiled in a study of CD8 T cells in Susac syndrome. cDNA came from about 0.5 to 1 ug RNA primed by random hexamers. immunoSEQ multiplex PCR amplified TCR beta CDR3 across 54 Vbeta, 13 Jbeta. TCRdb recomputed calls from the immunoSEQ multiplex PCR reads with MiXCR, one row per CDR3 protein. The sample consists of 110,000 to 150,000 distinct CDR3 sequences, around 94% of them appearing once. Looked up from germline, CDR1 is MNHEY and CDR2 is SVGEGT. V shed 2 bases and J shed 5 bases, with 7 bases lying between them. CDR3 length: 12 residues. Controls comprised healthy donors matched for age and sex.

The chain employs TRBV6-2 or TRBV6-3 and TRBJ2-7; no reliable D call. The sequence came from a human donor in good health. Sequencing was performed on CD8+ T cells from PBMCs. The CDR3 DNA follows: TGTGCCAGCAGTTACACTCTGCACGAGCAGTACTTC. Its translation: CASSYTLHEQYF.